The rows below give T cell receptor beta chains drawn from one sample of a study of PD-1 blockade in classical Hodgkin lymphoma. Only in-frame clones appear in the TCRdb table, and some are missing; sequencing was by immunoSEQ multiplex PCR. The sample includes more than 90,000 clones, 75% to 85% of them seen just once. Material: peripheral blood mononuclear cells (PBMCs), obtained before the second cycle of nivolumab. Every receptor here comes from a human donor with classical Hodgkin lymphoma. The CDR3 runs from the conserved cysteine through the conserved F or W. A D gene is named only where the DNA matches it firmly. Size values are once, few and many counts, or a class for expanded clones, and some rows have none.

j_call v_call clone_size d_call cdr3_nt cdr3_aa
TRBJ2-1 TRBV19 once TRBD2 TGTGCCAGTAGTCCCGAGGGGACTAGAACACACAATGAGCAGTTCTTC CASSPEGTRTHNEQFF
TRBJ2-1 TRBV19 - TRBD2 TGTGCCAGTAGTATCTTGGGCGGGAGTAATGAGCAGTTCTTC CASSILGGSNEQFF
TRBJ2-7 TRBV18 - - TGTGCCAGCTCACCCCCGAGCCCATACGAGCAGTACTTC CASSPPSPYEQYF
TRBJ1-1 TRBV14 few - TGTGCCAGCAGCCATGCGGGGGGGGCCCGAACTGAAGCTTTCTTT CASSHAGGARTEAFF
TRBJ1-1 TRBV6-6 few - TGTGCCAGCAGCCACCGGAACACTGAAGCTTTCTTT CASSHRNTEAFF
TRBJ2-5 TRBV5-1 few - TGCGCCAGCAGCTCGGAAGGGGAAGAGACCCAGTACTTC CASSSEGEETQYF
TRBJ1-1 TRBV11-3 - - TGTGCCAGCAGCCCGGCCGGGGGGAACACTGAAGCTTTCTTT CASSPAGGNTEAFF
TRBJ1-4 TRBV5-6 - - TGTGCCAGCAGCGGGAGGTCGGGACCTTACGACGAAAAACTGTTTTTT CASSGRSGPYDEKLFF
TRBJ2-5 TRBV5-5 - - TGTGCCAGCAGCTTGGGGGAGGAGACCCAGTACTTC CASSLGEETQYF
TRBJ2-1 TRBV6-5 - - TGTGCCAGCAGTTACAGGGGTTCCAATGAGCAGTTCTTC CASSYRGSNEQFF
TRBJ1-3 TRBV7-8 - TRBD1 TGTGCCAGCAGCTACCTCGGACAGGGGGGAAACACCATATATTTT CASSYLGQGGNTIYF
TRBJ2-2 TRBV6-6 many - TGTGCCAGCAGTTATCCTCAGGGTAGCACCGGGGAGCTGTTTTTT CASSYPQGSTGELFF
TRBJ1-2 TRBV19 few - TGTGCCAGTAGTATGGGGGTAGACGATGGCTACACCTTC CASSMGVDDGYTF
TRBJ1-5 TRBV10-3 few - TGTGCCATCAGTGAGAGCCTGGGAGGCAATCAGCCCCAGCATTTT CAISESLGGNQPQHF
TRBJ1-5 TRBV6-1 - TRBD1 TGTGCCAGCAGTGAAGCGCTCGGTTTTCGGGACAGGGTTAGCAATCAGCCCCAGCATTTT CASSEALGFRDRVSNQPQHF
TRBJ2-2 TRBV19 medium-sized - TGTGCCAGTAGTCCCGACCCCGGGGAGCTGTTTTTT CASSPDPGELFF
TRBJ1-5 TRBV19 once - TGTGCCAGTAGTATTAGGGCCGCAGGGAACTCCAATCAGCCCCAGCATTTT CASSIRAAGNSNQPQHF
TRBJ2-4 TRBV9 once - TGTGCCAGCAGCGCCGGGCACTTAGGCATTCAGTACTTC CASSAGHLGIQYF
TRBJ2-1 TRBV5-1 - - TGCGCCAGCAGCTACACAGGGAGGAACCAGTTCTTC CASSYTGRNQFF
TRBJ1-1 TRBV5-1 - - TGCGCCAGCAGCGACCCCGGACGGGGGCTAACTGAAGCTTTCTTT CASSDPGRGLTEAFF
TRBJ2-1 TRBV5-1 - - TGCGCCAGCAGCGCCCCAATGGGACCAAGCTCCTACAATGAGCAGTTCTTC CASSAPMGPSSYNEQFF
TRBJ1-1 TRBV5-1 few - TGCGCCAGCAGCTCGCAGGGCTCGGAGACTGAAGCTTTCTTT CASSSQGSETEAFF
TRBJ2-6 TRBV11-2 - - TGTGCCAGCAGCTTACAGGTCTCTGGGGCCAACGTCCTGACTTTC CASSLQVSGANVLTF
TRBJ1-5 TRBV6-1 - - TGTGCCAGCAGTGAAATACACCCGGGTATACCCCAGCATTTT CASSEIHPGIPQHF
TRBJ2-2 TRBV2 few - TGTGCCAGCAGTATCCTCGCGAGCACCGGGGAGCTGTTTTTT CASSILASTGELFF
TRBJ1-2 TRBV6-5 - - TGTGCCAGCAGTTCTTGGGGCGCCGGCTATGGCTACACCTTC CASSSWGAGYGYTF
TRBJ2-7 TRBV5-4 - - TGTGCCAGCAGCAGCTCTAGTCAGGGTGGCTACGAGCAGTACTTC CASSSSSQGGYEQYF
TRBJ2-7 TRBV6-5 once - TGTGCCAGCAGTTACTTCGACTACGAGCAGTACTTC CASSYFDYEQYF
TRBJ2-7 TRBV18 - - TGTGCCAGCTCACCATCTCAAAGCTCCTACGAGCAGTACTTC CASSPSQSSYEQYF
TRBJ2-2 TRBV9 few TRBD2 TGTGCCAGCAGGGGGACTAGCGGGAACACCGGGGAGCTGTTTTTT CASRGTSGNTGELFF
TRBJ2-7 TRBV7-8 - TRBD2 TGTGCCAGCAGCTTAGCGCTGGGTAGCGGGAGCTCCTACGAGCAGTACTTC CASSLALGSGSSYEQYF
TRBJ1-2 TRBV2 - TRBD1 TGTGCCAGCAGTACCTGGACAGGAGACTATGGCTACACCTTC CASSTWTGDYGYTF
TRBJ2-2 TRBV2 - - TGTGCCAGCAGTGCCGGACAGCACACCGGGGAGCTGTTTTTT CASSAGQHTGELFF
TRBJ2-7 TRBV7-2 - - TGTGCCAGCAGCTTAGAAGGAAATAGGGTCTACGAGCAGTACTTC CASSLEGNRVYEQYF
TRBJ1-5 TRBV6-5 - - TGTGCCAGCACCTCAGGGGTTGGCAATCAGCCCCAGCATTTT CASTSGVGNQPQHF
TRBJ2-7 TRBV5-1 - TRBD2 TGCGCCAGCACCTTTACGGGGGGGTCTGACGAGCAGTACTTC CASTFTGGSDEQYF
TRBJ1-1 TRBV5-1 - - TGCGCCAGCAGCTTGGACGGCCAACGGGACACTGAAGCTTTCTTT CASSLDGQRDTEAFF
TRBJ2-2 TRBV11-3 - - TGTGCCAGCAGCCCCGGCGGCTCCACCGGGGAGCTGTTTTTT CASSPGGSTGELFF
TRBJ1-2 TRBV5-5 - TRBD1 TGTGCCAGCAGCCCGGGGACAGGGGGCTTCGACTATGGCTACACCTTC CASSPGTGGFDYGYTF
TRBJ1-1 TRBV5-6 - - TGTGCCAGCAGCAGACCCGGGTCCTATGGGAACACTGAAGCTTTCTTT CASSRPGSYGNTEAFF
TRBJ2-2 TRBV11-2 - TRBD1 TGTGCCAGCAGCTTACGTGGGGACAGGGCGAACACCGGGGAGCTGTTTTTT CASSLRGDRANTGELFF